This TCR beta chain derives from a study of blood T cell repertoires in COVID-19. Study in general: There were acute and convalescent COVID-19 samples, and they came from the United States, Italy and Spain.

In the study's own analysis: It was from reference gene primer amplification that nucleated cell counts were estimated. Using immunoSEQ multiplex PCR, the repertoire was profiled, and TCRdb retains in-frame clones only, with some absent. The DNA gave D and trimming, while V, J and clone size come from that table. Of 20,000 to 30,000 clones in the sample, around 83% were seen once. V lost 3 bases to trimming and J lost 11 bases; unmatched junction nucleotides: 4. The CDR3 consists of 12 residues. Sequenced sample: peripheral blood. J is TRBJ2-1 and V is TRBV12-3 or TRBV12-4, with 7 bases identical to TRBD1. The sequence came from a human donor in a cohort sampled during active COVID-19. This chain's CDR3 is CASSFRGTQQFF. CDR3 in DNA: TGTGCCAGCAGTTTCAGGGGGACCCAGCAGTTCTTC.